One sample yielded the 31 T cell receptor beta chains listed below, sequenced in a study of response to subunit inactivated influenza vaccine (dated by TCRdb to the late 2010s). Library construction relied on RT-PCR. Reads for this sample came from an Illumina HiSeq 2500. TCRdb reprocessing: public reads trimmed at Q25 with fastp, clones called with MiXCR, in-frame beta chains kept. Every entry covers one CDR3 protein and lists the most common genes and DNA from its rows. Across this sample there are about 780,000 distinct CDR3 sequences, with around 20% seen only once. Around 9.9% of the sample lies in the top ten. The sample here was PBMCs from blood, taken around 5 days after vaccination. The receptors were gathered from a man aged 45-65 years who received an inactivated influenza vaccine. Donor details come from another sample of the same person, matched by shared clones.

This clonotype has only a few counts. This chain links TRBV5-1 with TRBJ2-2; 9 bases align to TRBD1. CDR3 length: 14 amino acids. CDR1 and CDR2 (germline): SGHRS, YFSETQ. The junction had 4 bases not matched to a gene; V was cut back by 3 bases and J by 7 bases. The CDR3 here is CASSSGTGIGELFF. The CDR3 DNA follows: TGCGCCAGCAGCTCCGGGACAGGGATCGGGGAGCTGTTTTTT.

This chain uses TRBV5-1 with TRBJ2-3, with 9 bases matching TRBD1. The CDR3 spans 15 residues. Germline CDR1 and CDR2: SGHRS and YFSETQ. Trimming cost V 2 bases and J 6 bases; bases outside gene matches: 7. In nucleotides, the CDR3 is TGCGCCAGCAGCTTTACAGGGGGCGAGTGGGATACGCAGTATTTT. Its protein is CASSFTGGEWDTQYF.

This clonotype has a handful of counts. V is TRBV4-1 and J is TRBJ2-6; no clear D. V was shortened by 3 bases and J by 0 bases, with 9 bases between the two germline ends. The CDR3 covers 16 residues. In germline, CDR1 is MGHRA, CDR2 YSYEKL. CDR3 coding DNA: TGCGCCAGCAGCCAGAGCACAAACTCTGGGGCCAACGTCCTGACTTTC. Amino acid sequence: CASSQSTNSGANVLTF.

The chain recombines TRBV5-1 with TRBJ2-2; D gene ambiguous. V dropped 4 bases and J dropped 4 bases, with 11 bases sitting between them. Germline-derived CDR1 and CDR2 are SGHRS and YFSETQ. This CDR3 has 14 amino acids. CDR3 DNA sequence: TGCGCCAGCAGCGGCGCTTCGAGCACCGGGGAGCTGTTTTTT. This encodes CASSGASSTGELFF.

The chain couples TRBV28 to TRBJ2-7, with D tentatively TRBD2 (6 bases). The CDR3 is made up of 16 amino acids. Per the germline V gene, CDR1 is MDHEN and CDR2 is SYDVKM. Trimming took 1 base from V and 6 from J, leaving 19 bases between them. The CDR3 DNA reads TGTGCCAGCAGTTTATTGGCAGCGGGCAGGGTGTTCGAGCAGTACTTC. Encoded protein: CASSLLAAGRVFEQYF.

This chain connects TRBV25-1 to TRBJ1-2, with a tentative D call TRBD1 (5 bases). The CDR3 contains 14 residues. From germline, CDR1 is MGHDK and CDR2 SYGVNS. V shed 3 bases and J shed 4 bases, with 12 bases lying between them. The chain's CDR3 is CASSEEGGTYGYTF. CDR3 sequence (DNA): TGTGCCAGCAGTGAGGAGGGAGGGACCTATGGCTACACCTTC.

The rearrangement uses TRBV5-6 and TRBJ2-1; D is possibly TRBD1 or TRBD2 (5 bases each). Looked up from germline, CDR1 is SGHDT and CDR2 is YYEEEE. The CDR3 has 13 amino acids. Trimming removed 0 bases from V and 9 bases from J, with 10 bases in between. In DNA form, the CDR3 reads TGTGCCAGCAGCTTGGGGGGGTCCCCTGAGCAGTTCTTC. Protein sequence: CASSLGGSPEQFF.

This clonotype was picked up a small number of times. The rearrangement links TRBV7-6 to TRBJ2-2; D unresolved. V shed 1 base and J shed 1 base, with 10 bases lying between them. This CDR3 is built from 16 residues. Germline V gene lookup returns CDR1 SGHVS and CDR2 FNYEAQ. CDR3 bases: TGTGCCAGCAGCTTAGGTGGGGTCGAGAACACCGGGGAGCTGTTTTTT. Protein sequence: CASSLGGVENTGELFF.

V gene TRBV28 combines with J gene TRBJ2-5; weak D call: TRBD2 (6 bases). Per the germline V gene, CDR1 is MDHEN and CDR2 is SYDVKM. The CDR3 has 14 residues. The germline V and J ends were trimmed by 5 bases and 5 bases, with 15 bases remaining between them. CDR3 loop: CASSPSGGAETQYF. In nucleotides, the CDR3 is TGTGCCAGCAGTCCCTCCGGAGGGGCGGAGACCCAGTACTTC.

The genes are TRBV14 and TRBJ2-5, with 11 bases fitting TRBD2. The junction had 8 bases not matched to a gene; V was cut back by 3 bases and J by 5 bases. Germline assignment: CDR1 SGHDN and CDR2 FVKESK. This CDR3 is built from 16 residues. The CDR3 here is CASSHTSGSWSETQYF. The CDR3 bases are TGTGCCAGCAGCCATACTAGCGGGAGCTGGTCGGAGACCCAGTACTTC.

The chain recombines TRBV5-5 with TRBJ2-7; TRBD2 matches at 7 bases. Germline V gives CDR1 SGHKS, CDR2 YYEKEE (reference sequence). The CDR3 spans 13 residues. After removal of 5 bases from V and 3 bases from J, the junction contained 5 bases not matched to a gene. The CDR3, as DNA: TGTGCCAGCAGACGAAGCGGGATCTACGAGCAGTACTTC. Protein product: CASRRSGIYEQYF.

The chain combines TRBV4-1 with TRBJ2-7; maybe TRBD2 (5 bases). CDR1 is MGHRA and CDR2 is YSYEKL in the germline V gene. The V gene lost 1 base and the J gene lost 2 bases, with 15 bases spanning the gap. There are 16 residues in the CDR3. CDR3 in DNA: TGCGCCAGCAGCCAAGTCCTCGGGGAACTCCCCTACGAGCAGTACTTC. Amino acid sequence: CASSQVLGELPYEQYF.

The chain uses TRBV20-1 and TRBJ2-1; TRBD2 might be the D (5 bases). Germline CDR1 DFQATT, CDR2 SNEGSKA (reference sequence). Trimming shortened V by 2 bases and J by 7 bases, and 24 bases separated the two germline ends. The CDR3 has 17 residues. The CDR3: CSARLLERSLLFNEQFF. CDR3 in DNA: TGCAGTGCTAGATTGCTCGAGCGGAGTTTACTCTTTAATGAGCAGTTCTTC.

This clonotype has just a few counts. J is TRBJ2-2 and V is TRBV28; the match to TRBD2 covers 12 bases. CDR3 size: 17 residues. Unmatched junction bases numbered 10, after V lost 3 bases and J lost 8 bases. Germline values: CDR1 MDHEN, CDR2 SYDVKM. CDR3 protein: CASSLLAGGPYGGELFF. CDR3 DNA sequence: TGTGCCAGCAGTTTGCTAGCGGGAGGGCCCTACGGTGGGGAGCTGTTTTTT.

This clonotype was counted only a few times. The chain joins TRBV12-3 or TRBV12-4 to TRBJ1-6; D is perhaps TRBD1 (5 bases). Trimming stripped 4 bases from V and 7 bases from J, with 8 bases between. The CDR3 sequence is 13 residues long. Here the CDR3 reads CASSSRENSPLHF. The CDR3 nucleotides are TGTGCCAGCAGTTCCAGGGAGAATTCACCCCTCCACTTT.

This chain connects TRBV6-2 or TRBV6-3 to TRBJ2-2, with D perhaps given as TRBD1 or TRBD2 (5 bases each). The V end was cut by 2 bases, the J end by 7 bases, with 17 bases between. This CDR3 has 16 residues. CDR1 and CDR2 (germline): MNHEY, SVGEGT. The CDR3 bases are TGTGCCAGCAGTTACGGACACTCGTCGAGGGGCGGGGAGCTGTTTTTT. The encoded protein is CASSYGHSSRGGELFF.

This clonotype has only a few counts. The CDR3 loop reads CASSGRPVREKLFF. The CDR3 nucleotides are TGTGCCAGCAGTGGACGCCCTGTAAGGGAAAAACTGTTTTTT. The genes are TRBV27 and TRBJ1-4; D gene uncertain. The germline V gene has CDR1 MNHEY and CDR2 SMNVEV (reference sequence). The CDR3 contains 14 residues. V dropped 5 bases and J dropped 8 bases, with 15 bases sitting between them. Full variable domain (remainder filled in from reference TRBV27 and TRBJ1-4): EAQVTQNPRYLITVTGKKLTVTCSQNMNHEYMSWYRQDPGLGLRQIYYSMNVEVTDKGDVPEGYKVSRKEKRNFPLILESPSPNQTSLYFCASSGRPVREKLFFGSGTQLSVL.

This clonotype has a count of ten or more. The chain uses TRBV20-1 and TRBJ2-7, with 7 bases matching TRBD1. Looked up from germline, CDR1 is DFQATT and CDR2 is SNEGSKA (reference sequence). The CDR3 spans 13 residues. V was pared by 4 bases and J by 2 bases, with 5 bases of the junction left unmatched. CDR3 nucleotides: TGCAGTGCTACCCGACAGGGCCCCTACGAGCAGTACTTC. This codes for CSATRQGPYEQYF.

The V call is TRBV7-9, the J call TRBJ2-7; 10 nucleotides match TRBD1. V trimming: 8 bases; J trimming: 6 bases; junction bases outside the gene matches: 13. The germline V gene encodes CDR1 SEHNR and CDR2 FQNEAQ (reference sequence). The CDR3 runs 15 residues. The DNA for the CDR3 is TGTGCCAGCGCCGCCACCCCGGGACAGGGGCCCGAGCAGTACTTC. It yields the protein CASAATPGQGPEQYF.

This chain connects TRBV20-1 to TRBJ1-5; unclear D gene. Germline V lookup: CDR1 DFQATT, CDR2 SNEGSKA (reference sequence). V shed 6 bases and J shed 3 bases, with 24 bases lying between them. CDR3 length equals 17 residues. The DNA for the CDR3 is TGCAGTGCGGCAAGTCTGGCGGGGTTAGCTGTCAATCAGCCCCAGCATTTT. This gives the protein CSAASLAGLAVNQPQHF.

Only a few counts were recorded for this clonotype. V gene TRBV12-3 or TRBV12-4 combines with J gene TRBJ1-2; 10 bases line up with TRBD1. This CDR3 comprises 15 residues. Losses at the gene ends were 2 bases for V and 8 bases for J; bases not matched to a gene: 8. As DNA, the CDR3 is TGTGCCAGCAGTTTACAGGGACAGGGGTCGGAAGGCTACACCTTC. The encoded protein is CASSLQGQGSEGYTF.

In its sample, this clonotype was seen a few times. This rearrangement joins TRBV4-3 to TRBJ2-2; 7 bases are shared with TRBD1. The CDR3 has 16 residues. The V and J ends lost 0 bases and 5 bases, in that order; junction bases with no gene match: 6. CDR1 is LGHNA, CDR2 YSLEER, per germline. The CDR3 nucleotides read TGCGCCAGCAGCCAAGATTTGGACAGGCGGACCGGGGAGCTGTTTTTT. Residues: CASSQDLDRRTGELFF.

This clonotype was counted a few times. The V call is TRBV20-1, the J call TRBJ2-2; D is uncertain. From germline, CDR1 is DFQATT and CDR2 SNEGSKA (reference sequence). Trimming took 0 bases from V and 7 from J, leaving 6 bases between them. The CDR3 sequence is 12 residues long. The CDR3 sequence is CSARDLLGELFF. The CDR3 DNA reads as TGCAGTGCTAGAGACCTACTCGGGGAGCTGTTTTTT.

The chain's CDR3 is CASSLGGITGTEETQYF. CDR3 nucleotides: TGTGCCAGCAGTTTAGGGGGAATAACCGGAACAGAAGAGACCCAGTACTTC. The chain carries TRBV28 and TRBJ2-5; TRBD1 or TRBD2 may be the D gene (5 bases each). Germline-derived CDR1 and CDR2 are MDHEN and SYDVKM. The CDR3 length is 17 residues. The V gene lost 2 bases and the J gene lost 3 bases, with 19 bases spanning the gap.

This clonotype was seen many times. This rearrangement joins TRBV5-1 to TRBJ2-1; maybe TRBD2 (5 bases). The CDR3 spans 16 residues. V lost 2 bases and J 0 bases, leaving 12 bases between the germline ends. Germline CDR1 SGHRS, CDR2 YFSETQ. CDR3 amino acids: CASSLRTQSSYNEQFF. The DNA for the CDR3 is TGCGCCAGCAGCTTACGGACTCAAAGCTCCTACAATGAGCAGTTCTTC.

The chain combines TRBV20-1 with TRBJ2-7, with D perhaps matching TRBD2 (5 bases). The germline gives CDR1 DFQATT, CDR2 SNEGSKA (reference sequence). The CDR3 contains 13 residues. Trimming shortened V by 3 bases and J by 2 bases, and 11 bases separated the two germline ends. The CDR3 here is CSARPLATYEQYF. The CDR3 DNA is TGCAGTGCTAGGCCCCTAGCTACCTACGAGCAGTACTTC.

This clonotype was observed a handful of times. The chain employs TRBV20-1 and TRBJ1-4; maybe TRBD1 (6 bases). Trimming took off 3 bases at V and 8 bases at J, with 13 bases between the two ends. Per germline, CDR1 DFQATT and CDR2 SNEGSKA (reference sequence). The CDR3 length is 13 residues. The CDR3 sequence is CSARNRAGEKLFF. The DNA of the CDR3 is TGCAGTGCTAGGAACAGGGCGGGCGAAAAACTGTTTTTT.

The J gene is TRBJ1-5, the V gene TRBV20-1; D perhaps matches TRBD1 (5 bases). Looked up from germline, CDR1 is DFQATT and CDR2 is SNEGSKA (reference sequence). This CDR3 contains 17 residues. V shed 5 bases and J shed 1 base, with 21 bases lying between them. The chain's CDR3 is CSAPDGPRGFSNQPQHF. In nucleotides, the CDR3 is TGCAGTGCTCCTGATGGACCGAGGGGTTTCAGCAATCAGCCCCAGCATTTT.

This clonotype has a count of ten or more. The chain employs TRBV5-1 and TRBJ2-7; TRBD1 matches at 8 bases. V lost 2 bases and J lost 3; bases outside the gene matches: 4. Germline CDR1 SGHRS, CDR2 YFSETQ. The length of the CDR3 is 14 residues. Here the CDR3 DNA reads TGCGCCAGCAGCTTACAAGGACAGGGCTACGAGCAGTACTTC. This gives the protein CASSLQGQGYEQYF.

This clonotype was seen more than once but under ten times. V and J are TRBV10-3 and TRBJ2-1; perhaps TRBD1 as D (6 bases). V lost 6 bases to trimming and J lost 11 bases, with 14 bases between them. Germline CDR1 ENHRY, CDR2 SYGVKD. The CDR3 sequence is 12 residues long. This CDR3 reads CAISEGGNKQFF. CDR3 DNA: TGTGCCATCAGCGAAGGGGGTAATAAGCAGTTCTTC.

In this sample, this clonotype turned up a few times. The CDR3 is CATSRDRARSYEQYF. The CDR3 region has the DNA TGTGCCACCAGCAGGGATCGGGCTCGAAGCTACGAGCAGTACTTC. The V and J genes are TRBV15 and TRBJ2-7; D is ambiguous. The ends were cut back, 3 bases at V and 3 bases at J, with 15 bases in the middle. The CDR3 is 15 amino acids. Germline CDR1 is LNHNV and CDR2 is YYDKDF (reference sequence).